What follows are 26 T cell receptor beta chains derived from one specimen sequenced in a study of cytomegalovirus exposure and HLA in healthy donors. PCR was performed using 60 Vbeta and 13 Jbeta primers. TCRdb keeps only in-frame clones here, not all; method: immunoSEQ multiplex PCR. Its table lists about 130,000 clones. Sequencing used PBMCs. Receptor source: a woman aged 40 to 50 in good health and CMV-seropositive.

This chain joins TRBV10-2 and TRBJ1-1; 9 nucleotides line up with TRBD1. CDR3 length: 17 residues. After removal of 3 bases from V and 5 bases from J, the junction contained 13 bases not matched to a gene. Germline assignment: CDR1 WSHSY and CDR2 SAAADI. CDR3 DNA sequence: TGCGCCAGCAGTGATGGTCGGACAGGGGTTTTACGAACTGAAGCTTTCTTT. It codes for CASSDGRTGVLRTEAFF.

The chain couples TRBV6-1 to TRBJ1-6; the D is unclear. From germline, CDR1 is MNHNS and CDR2 SASEGT. The CDR3 covers 13 residues. Trimming removed 2 bases at V and 10 bases at J, with 9 bases between. CDR3 protein: CASSEQVHSPLHF. The CDR3 DNA sequence: TGTGCCAGCAGTGAACAGGTTCACTCACCCCTCCACTTT.

The CDR3 DNA sequence: TGTGCCAGCAGTTTAAAAGCGGGAGGGACCAATGAGCAGTTCTTC. Translated: CASSLKAGGTNEQFF. This chain links TRBV27 with TRBJ2-1; 10 nucleotides align to TRBD2. Germline V gene lookup returns CDR1 MNHEY and CDR2 SMNVEV (reference sequence). V gave up 2 bases and J gave up 6 bases; unmatched junction bases: 4. The CDR3 is 15 amino acids.

The CDR3 coding sequence is TGTGCCAGCAGCTTAATAGCGGGAGTGGGCACAGATACGCAGTATTTT. It translates to CASSLIAGVGTDTQYF. The chain links TRBV7-9 to TRBJ2-3, with 9 positions matching TRBD2. Germline CDR1 is SEHNR and CDR2 is FQNEAQ (reference sequence). With V trimmed by 2 bases and J by 1 base, 4 bases remained unmatched. There are 16 residues in the CDR3. Using reference TRBV7-9 and TRBJ2-3 for the parts outside the CDR3, the full variable domain is DTGVSQNPRHKITKRGQNVTFRCDPISEHNRLYWYRQTLGQGPEFLTYFQNEAQLEKSRLLSDRFSAERPKGSFSTLEIQRTEQGDSAMYLCASSLIAGVGTDTQYFGPGTRLTVL.

The chain links TRBV6-5 to TRBJ2-7, with 9 bases lining up with TRBD2. V lost 0 bases to trimming and J lost 6 bases; unmatched junction nucleotides: 9. The CDR3 totals 16 residues. Germline CDR1 reads MNHEY; CDR2 reads SVGAGI. The CDR3: CASSYSFRAGGGEQYF. The DNA for the CDR3 is TGTGCCAGCAGTTACTCATTCCGAGCGGGAGGAGGCGAGCAGTACTTC.

The CDR3 DNA reads as TGCAGCGCAAAACTAGCGAAGAGCTCCTACAATGAGCAGTTCTTC. This sequence encodes CSAKLAKSSYNEQFF. The chain has TRBV29-1 and TRBJ2-1; 7 bases match TRBD2. The CDR3 has 15 residues. Trimming took 7 bases from V and 0 from J; bases not matched to a gene: 9. Germline assignment: CDR1 SQVTM and CDR2 ANQGSEA.

This rearrangement joins TRBV15 to TRBJ1-5; D gene unclear. This CDR3 contains 14 residues. CDR1 and CDR2 (germline): LNHNV, YYDKDF (reference sequence). V was cut by 1 base and J by 0 bases, with 4 bases left in between. Here the CDR3 DNA reads TGTGCCACCAGCAGAGCGGGTAGCAATCAGCCCCAGCATTTT. Its protein product is CATSRAGSNQPQHF.

The gene calls are TRBV10-3 and TRBJ2-3; TRBD2 aligns across 8 bases. Germline assignment: CDR1 ENHRY and CDR2 SYGVKD. The CDR3 is 15 amino acids. After removal of 7 bases from V and 3 bases from J, the junction contained 9 bases not matched to a gene. The CDR3 spells CAINREGGGTDTQYF. The CDR3 region has the DNA TGTGCCATCAACCGGGAGGGGGGAGGAACAGATACGCAGTATTTT.

The CDR3 is CASSVTSGDYNEQFF. The CDR3 DNA follows: TGTGCCAGTAGTGTTACTAGCGGGGATTACAATGAGCAGTTCTTC. J is TRBJ2-1 and V is TRBV19; 10 bases map to TRBD2. The CDR3 has 15 amino acids. Germline values: CDR1 LNHDA, CDR2 SQIVND (reference sequence). Germline trimming cut 5 bases from V and 4 bases from J; bases unmatched to any gene: 5.

This rearrangement joins TRBV2 to TRBJ2-7, with TRBD1 as a possible D gene (5 bases). The V and J ends lost 6 bases and 3 bases respectively, with 6 bases between them. CDR1 and CDR2 from the germline V gene are SNHLY and FYNNEI. CDR3 length: 11 residues. The CDR3 reads CASRDNYEQYF. For the CDR3, the DNA is TGTGCCAGCAGGGACAACTACGAGCAGTACTTC.

This rearrangement joins TRBV5-3 to TRBJ2-2, with TRBD2 matching 7 bases. TRBV5-3 is marked as an open reading frame, function uncertain. V shed 4 bases, J shed 0 bases, and the junction held 9 bases outside the gene matches. The CDR3 is 17 amino acids. In DNA form, the CDR3 reads TGTGCCAGAAGCGCAATCAAGGCGGGAGCGAACACCGGGGAGCTGTTTTTT. Its protein product is CARSAIKAGANTGELFF.

CDR3 sequence reads: CASSLGRATDNEQFF. The CDR3 DNA follows: TGTGCCAGCAGCTTAGGCAGGGCGACGGACAATGAGCAGTTCTTC. This chain links TRBV7-6 with TRBJ2-1, with D possibly TRBD1 on 5 matching bases. Germline CDR1 reads SGHVS; CDR2 reads FNYEAQ. The ends were cut back, 1 base at V and 5 bases at J, with 12 bases in the middle. CDR3 length: 15 amino acids. Variable domain in full (rest from reference TRBV7-6 and TRBJ2-1): GAGVSQSPRYKVTKRGQDVALRCDPISGHVSLYWYRQALGQGPEFLTYFNYEAQQDKSGLPNDRFSAERPEGSISTLTIQRTEQRDSAMYRCASSLGRATDNEQFFGPGTRLTVL.

J is TRBJ2-7 and V is TRBV10-2; D unclear. V was cut by 2 bases and J by 2 bases, with 19 bases left in between. The CDR3 sequence is 17 residues long. Germline CDR1 is WSHSY and CDR2 is SAAADI. The CDR3 is CASSEPRNAISTYEQYF. CDR3 sequence (DNA): TGCGCCAGCAGTGAGCCTAGGAACGCTATCTCAACCTACGAGCAGTACTTC.

The CDR3 DNA reads as TGTGCCAGCAGCTATCCGGGACAGGGCTACGAGCAGTACTTC. This gives the protein CASSYPGQGYEQYF. The chain is built from TRBV5-4 and TRBJ2-7; 9 nucleotides align to TRBD1. Unmatched junction bases numbered 4, after V lost 3 bases and J lost 3 bases. Germline V gene data show CDR1 as SGHNT and CDR2 as YYREEE (reference sequence). The CDR3 runs 14 residues.

Written as DNA, the CDR3 is TGTGCCAGCATCGAGGGCAGCCCTAACTATGGCTACACCTTC. This gives the protein CASIEGSPNYGYTF. V gene TRBV28 combines with J gene TRBJ1-2; D is unresolved. V was pared by 7 bases and J by 0 bases, with 12 bases between. The CDR3 runs 14 residues. Germline loops: CDR1 MDHEN, CDR2 SYDVKM.

The chain is built from TRBV7-9 and TRBJ2-7; the match to TRBD2 covers 12 bases. The CDR3 is 16 amino acids. Germline values: CDR1 SEHNR, CDR2 FQNEAQ (reference sequence). After removal of 4 bases from V and 7 bases from J, the junction contained 11 bases not matched to a gene. The CDR3 DNA is TGTGCCAGCAGCTCCCCGACTAGCGGGAGAGTTGGTGAGCAGTACTTC. Its protein product is CASSSPTSGRVGEQYF.

The chain is built from TRBV4-1 and TRBJ2-1; D is ambiguous. V was trimmed by 1 base and J by 2 bases, leaving 6 bases between them. The CDR3 length is 14 residues. Germline assignment: CDR1 MGHRA and CDR2 YSYEKL. The CDR3 nucleotides are TGCGCCAGCAGCCAAGTAGTAACCTACAATGAGCAGTTCTTC. Translation gives CASSQVVTYNEQFF.

V gene TRBV27 combines with J gene TRBJ2-1; TRBD1 might be the D (6 bases). Trimming cost V 3 bases and J 8 bases, with 20 bases left between them. Germline CDR1 reads MNHEY; CDR2 reads SMNVEV (reference sequence). CDR3 length equals 16 residues. CDR3: CASSFLTGKSGDEQFF. The CDR3, as DNA: TGTGCCAGCAGTTTCCTCACAGGGAAAAGTGGGGATGAGCAGTTCTTC.

About this clone: The junction differs from germline at one of its ends, possibly a read error. The chain combines TRBV28 with TRBJ1-2; 9 nucleotides match TRBD1. Germline CDR1 MDHEN, CDR2 SYDVKM. The CDR3 totals 12 residues. The CDR3 sequence is CASYGTGYDYTF. The CDR3 DNA reads TGTGCCAGCTACGGGACAGGGTATGACTACACCTTC.

The gene calls are TRBV6-6 and TRBJ2-2; TRBD1 aligns across 10 bases. Germline V gene data show CDR1 as MNHNY and CDR2 as SVGAGI (reference sequence). J lost 7 bases, V lost 4 bases, and 6 bases had no gene match. The CDR3 spans 15 residues. CDR3 in amino acids: CASSSGQGKSGELFF. CDR3 DNA sequence: TGTGCCAGCAGTTCGGGACAGGGGAAAAGCGGGGAGCTGTTTTTT.

The V and J genes are TRBV28 and TRBJ2-7, with D perhaps matching TRBD2 (6 bases). The CDR3 sequence is 16 residues long. Germline V gives CDR1 MDHEN, CDR2 SYDVKM. V shed 6 bases and J shed 2 bases, with 20 bases lying between them. Here the CDR3 reads CASRPLGTHSPYEQYF. In DNA, the CDR3 is TGTGCCAGCAGACCCCTCGGGACTCACTCTCCCTACGAGCAGTACTTC.

The V and J genes are TRBV20-1 and TRBJ1-4; D is uncertain. The germline V and J ends were trimmed by 4 bases and 8 bases, with 8 bases remaining between them. Germline CDR1 is DFQATT and CDR2 is SNEGSKA (reference sequence). CDR3 length: 11 amino acids. DNA of the CDR3: TGCAGTGCTACTCCGCGGGAAAAACTGTTTTTT. Protein sequence: CSATPREKLFF.

The V gene is TRBV9, the J gene TRBJ2-2; 7 bases fit TRBD1. Germline CDR1 and CDR2: SGDLS and YYNGEE. The CDR3 has 15 residues. V lost 3 bases to trimming and J lost 4 bases; unmatched junction nucleotides: 6. DNA of the CDR3: TGTGCCAGCAGCGGGGTGGGACAGACCACCGGGGAGCTGTTTTTT. Translating it yields CASSGVGQTTGELFF. The full variable domain, rest sourced from reference TRBV9 and TRBJ2-2, is DSGVTQTPKHLITATGQRVTLRCSPRSGDLSVYWYQQSLDQGLQFLIQYYNGEERAKGNILERFSAQQFPDLHSELNLSSLELGDSALYFCASSGVGQTTGELFFGEGSRLTVL.

The chain employs TRBV28 and TRBJ2-7; TRBD1 agrees at 9 bases. CDR1 and CDR2 (germline): MDHEN, SYDVKM. This CDR3 is built from 14 residues. V trimming: 6 bases; J trimming: 1 base; junction bases outside the gene matches: 4. CDR3 coding DNA: TGTGCCAGCAGAACCGGACAGGGGTCCTACGAGCAGTACTTC. It is translated as CASRTGQGSYEQYF.

The V call is TRBV28, the J call TRBJ1-6; weak D call: TRBD1 (6 bases). The length of the CDR3 is 15 residues. CDR1 MDHEN and CDR2 SYDVKM come from the germline V gene. Trimming took off 3 bases at V and 7 bases at J, with 13 bases between the two ends. The CDR3 sequence is CASSFMSQGNSPLHF. CDR3 DNA sequence: TGTGCCAGCAGTTTTATGTCCCAGGGGAATTCACCCCTCCACTTT.

V gene TRBV19 combines with J gene TRBJ2-5; D not certain. V lost 7 bases, J lost 1 base, and 10 bases lay in between. Germline V lookup: CDR1 LNHDA, CDR2 SQIVND (reference sequence). This CDR3 is 13 amino acids long. Written as DNA, the CDR3 is TGTGCCAGTACGTCCGGGTCCCAAGAGACCCAGTACTTC. Amino acid sequence: CASTSGSQETQYF.